A single sample is the source of the 2 T cell receptor beta chains below, sequenced in a study of T-cell memory formation after mild COVID-19. TCRdb redid the calling of the 5' RACE reads with MiXCR, one entry per CDR3 protein. The table lists a few hundred thousand distinct CDR3 sequences, around 20% of them singletons. The specimen sequenced was PBMCs or a T cell subset sorted from them (not recorded which). The receptors come from an adult woman who had mild COVID-19 (a few samples of this study predate the infection). Cell type and time point are not known.

This clonotype was detected only a few times. This chain uses TRBV4-2 with TRBJ2-1; 8 positions agree with TRBD2. Germline trimming cut 1 base from V and 2 bases from J; bases unmatched to any gene: 10. This CDR3 has 18 amino acids. Per germline, CDR1 LGHNA and CDR2 YNFKEQ. The DNA for the CDR3 is TGTGCCAGCAGCCAAGCTCCTGGGAGCGGGGGTGCCTACAATGAGCAGTTCTTC. Its protein is CASSQAPGSGGAYNEQFF.

This clonotype was detected a few times. This rearrangement joins TRBV7-2 to TRBJ2-3; D gene unclear. Germline lookup yields CDR1 SGHTA and CDR2 FQGNSA. The V end lost 5 bases, the J end lost 9 bases, and 15 bases lay between the germline ends. This CDR3 contains 13 residues. CDR3 in DNA: TGTGCCAGCAGCGCCCAAGACCAAAGCACGCAGTATTTT. Translated, it gives CASSAQDQSTQYF.